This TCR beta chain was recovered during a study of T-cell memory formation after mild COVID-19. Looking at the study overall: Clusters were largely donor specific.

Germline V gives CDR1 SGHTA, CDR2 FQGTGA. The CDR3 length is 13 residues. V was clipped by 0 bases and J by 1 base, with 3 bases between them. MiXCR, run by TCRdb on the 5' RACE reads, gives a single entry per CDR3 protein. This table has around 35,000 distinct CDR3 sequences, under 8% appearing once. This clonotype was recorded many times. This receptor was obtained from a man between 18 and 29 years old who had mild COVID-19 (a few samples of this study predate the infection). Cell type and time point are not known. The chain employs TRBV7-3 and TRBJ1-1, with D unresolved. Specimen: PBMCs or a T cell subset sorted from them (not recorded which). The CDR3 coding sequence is TGTGCCAGCAGCTTAACGGCGAACACTGAAGCTTTCTTT. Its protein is CASSLTANTEAFF.